Following are 16 T cell receptor beta chains from one sample sequenced in a study of CD8 T cells in Susac syndrome. Roughly 0.45 to 1 ug RNA was reverse transcribed with random hexamers. TCRdb re-analysed the immunoSEQ multiplex PCR reads in MiXCR, keeping a single row per CDR3 protein. The table shows around 120,000 distinct CDR3 sequences, with 90% to 95% occurring only once. Sample: CD4+ T cells from PBMCs. The receptor set was obtained from a human donor with multiple sclerosis.

J is TRBJ2-1 and V is TRBV3-1; 7 bases align to TRBD1. In germline, CDR1 is LGHDT, CDR2 YNNKEL (reference sequence). This CDR3 spans 16 amino acids. V lost 4 bases, J lost 2 bases, and 8 bases stayed unmatched. This chain's CDR3 is CASSPNQGQTYNEQFF. In DNA form, the CDR3 reads TGTGCCAGCAGCCCGAACCAGGGACAGACCTACAATGAGCAGTTCTTC.

This clonotype has just one count. V usage is TRBV5-6 and J usage is TRBJ1-2; D may be TRBD1 (6 bases). Germline CDR1 SGHDT, CDR2 YYEEEE. The CDR3 spans 15 residues. Trimming removed 4 bases from V and 4 bases from J, with 17 bases in between. The DNA of the CDR3 is TGTGCCAGCAGCCCGGTGGGCAGGGGAGGCTATGGCTACACCTTC. Amino acid sequence: CASSPVGRGGYGYTF.

CDR3 protein: CASSVDGGRRGYTF. The CDR3 nucleotides read TGTGCCAGCAGCGTAGATGGGGGGAGGAGAGGCTACACCTTC. The V call is TRBV9, the J call TRBJ1-2; tentatively, D is TRBD1 (5 bases). Germline V gene lookup returns CDR1 SGDLS and CDR2 YYNGEE. CDR3 length equals 14 residues. V shed 0 bases and J shed 8 bases, with 14 bases lying between them. Filled out from reference TRBV9 and TRBJ1-2, the complete variable domain reads DSGVTQTPKHLITATGQRVTLRCSPRSGDLSVYWYQQSLDQGLQFLIQYYNGEERAKGNILERFSAQQFPDLHSELNLSSLELGDSALYFCASSVDGGRRGYTFGSGTRLTVV.

This clonotype has only one observation. This chain uses TRBV20-1 with TRBJ2-5; 7 nucleotides line up with TRBD1. The germline CDR1 and CDR2 sequences are DFQATT and SNEGSKA (reference sequence). Trimming at V came to 1 base and at J to 3 bases, leaving 2 bases not matched to a gene. The CDR3 is 13 amino acids. CDR3 DNA sequence: TGCAGTGCTAGAGGACAGGGAAAAGAGACCCAGTACTTC. Translating it yields CSARGQGKETQYF.

Only one count was recorded for this clonotype. The V call is TRBV29-1, the J call TRBJ2-1, with TRBD1 matching 9 bases. From germline, CDR1 is SQVTM and CDR2 ANQGSEA. Trimming at V came to 5 bases and at J to 4 bases, leaving 6 bases not matched to a gene. The CDR3 extends over 14 amino acids. The CDR3 is CSVSRQGGYNEQFF. CDR3 coding DNA: TGCAGCGTTAGTCGACAGGGGGGTTACAATGAGCAGTTCTTC.

This clonotype was seen only once. The chain recombines TRBV30 with TRBJ1-3; D unresolved. The germline CDR1 and CDR2 sequences are GTSNPN and SVGIG (reference sequence). V shed 4 bases and J shed 0 bases, with 7 bases lying between them. The CDR3 is 13 amino acids. The CDR3: CAWTRVSGNTIYF. Written as DNA, the CDR3 is TGTGCCTGGACTCGAGTCTCTGGAAACACCATATATTTT.

V usage is TRBV29-1 and J usage is TRBJ1-1; D is possibly TRBD1 (5 bases). The CDR3 contains 12 residues. Germline V gives CDR1 SQVTM, CDR2 ANQGSEA. With 3 bases removed from V and 5 bases from J, the gap between germline ends came to 10 bases. The CDR3 DNA follows: TGCAGCGTTGAGCCAGGGCGGACTGAAGCTTTCTTT. It specifies CSVEPGRTEAFF.

The chain is built from TRBV19 and TRBJ2-5, with D maybe TRBD1 (6 bases). The CDR3 consists of 16 residues. V lost 4 bases and J lost 5, with 20 bases in between. CDR1 is LNHDA, CDR2 SQIVND, per germline (reference sequence). CDR3 DNA: TGTGCCAGTAGTACCCACTCGTCAGGGGTCGGGGAGACCCAGTACTTC. Its protein product is CASSTHSSGVGETQYF.

This chain connects TRBV20-1 to TRBJ1-5, with a tentative D call TRBD1 (6 bases). Germline V gene data show CDR1 as DFQATT and CDR2 as SNEGSKA (reference sequence). V shed 3 bases and J shed 7 bases, with 19 bases lying between them. The length of the CDR3 is 15 residues. The CDR3 DNA reads TGCAGTGCTAGGACCACTCAGGGGATAGTGCAGCCCCAGCATTTT. Translation: CSARTTQGIVQPQHF.

The J gene is TRBJ2-2, the V gene TRBV30; D remains ambiguous. The CDR3 has 11 amino acids. V lost 8 bases to trimming and J lost 5 bases, with 9 bases between them. Germline assignment: CDR1 GTSNPN and CDR2 SVGIG (reference sequence). DNA for the CDR3: TGTGCCGGCCTTCGGACCGGGGAGCTGTTTTTT. Protein: CAGLRTGELFF.

This chain connects TRBV20-1 to TRBJ2-7; perhaps TRBD1 as D (5 bases). Germline CDR1 DFQATT, CDR2 SNEGSKA (reference sequence). V shed 0 bases and J shed 1 base, with 13 bases lying between them. This CDR3 region has 15 residues. DNA of the CDR3: TGCAGTGCTAGAGATGGCAGGGCCCTTTCCTACGAGCAGTACTTC. Encoded protein: CSARDGRALSYEQYF.

The chain joins TRBV24-1 to TRBJ1-2, with 9 bases fitting TRBD1. V shed 3 bases and J 0 bases; nucleotides not matched to a gene: 13. The CDR3 has 19 amino acids. Germline V CDR1 and CDR2: KGHDR, SFDVKD. Written as DNA, the CDR3 is TGTGCCACCAGTGATACGGACAGGGGTATAATTTCGGCTAACTATGGCTACACCTTC. Its protein product is CATSDTDRGIISANYGYTF.

This sequence joins TRBV10-3 and TRBJ2-7; TRBD1 matches at 7 bases. The V and J ends lost 11 bases and 3 bases, in that order; junction bases with no gene match: 7. This CDR3 has 12 amino acids. Germline V gives CDR1 ENHRY, CDR2 SYGVKD. In DNA form, the CDR3 reads TGTGCCCACGGACAGGATTTCTACGAGCAGTACTTC. This codes for CAHGQDFYEQYF.

The DNA for the CDR3 is TGCAGCGTTGAAGACACAGGCCCCCCAGCTTTCTTT. This codes for CSVEDTGPPAFF. The V call is TRBV29-1, the J call TRBJ1-1; a possible D gene is TRBD1 (5 bases). The germline V gene encodes CDR1 SQVTM and CDR2 ANQGSEA. This CDR3 spans 12 amino acids. Trimming cost V 0 bases and J 10 bases, with 12 bases left between them.

The chain carries TRBV7-2 and TRBJ2-5; 7 bases are a match to TRBD1. Germline V gene sequence: CDR1 SGHTA, CDR2 FQGNSA. The V gene end was trimmed by 5 bases and the J gene end by 2 bases; junction bases not matched to a gene: 8. CDR3 length equals 15 residues. The CDR3 region is CASSRRTGRQETQYF. CDR3 nucleotide sequence: TGTGCCAGCAGCCGCCGGACAGGAAGACAAGAGACCCAGTACTTC.

This chain's CDR3 is CASSLRGRGIGKLFF. CDR3 coding DNA: TGTGCCAGCAGTTTACGAGGGAGAGGTATCGGAAAACTGTTTTTT. V is TRBV27 and J is TRBJ1-4, with D unclear. Trimming removed 2 bases at V and 10 bases at J, with 17 bases between. The CDR3 sequence is 15 residues long. Per the germline V gene, CDR1 is MNHEY and CDR2 is SMNVEV (reference sequence). The whole variable domain, filled in from reference TRBV27 and TRBJ1-4, reads EAQVTQNPRYLITVTGKKLTVTCSQNMNHEYMSWYRQDPGLGLRQIYYSMNVEVTDKGDVPEGYKVSRKEKRNFPLILESPSPNQTSLYFCASSLRGRGIGKLFFGSGTQLSVL.